The sequence of this TCR beta chain was determined in a study of blood T cell repertoires in COVID-19. Study-level information: The United States, Italy and Spain supplied acute and convalescent COVID-19 samples. Sources were T cells, B-cell-depleted T cells, or PBMCs; the material itself was cDNA or gDNA.

The CDR3 extends over 16 amino acids. CDR1 is MDHEN, CDR2 SYDVKM, per germline. V lost 5 bases, J lost 7 bases, and 11 bases stayed unmatched. Authors' analysis steps: Reference gene primers were amplified, and this amplification served to estimate nucleated cell counts. The method was immunoSEQ multiplex PCR; TCRdb's version includes in-frame clones alone and lacks a portion of them. Clonal size and the V and J genes are those of that table, whereas D and trimming came from the DNA. The table has about 140,000 clones, more than 85% seen once. The V gene is TRBV28, the J gene TRBJ1-5, with 10 positions matching TRBD1. Sequenced: peripheral blood. The receptor was isolated from a human donor in a cohort sampled during active COVID-19. The CDR3 DNA sequence: TGTGCCAGCAGTACCTTTCAGGGACAGGGGACCCAGCCCCAGCATTTT. Its translation is CASSTFQGQGTQPQHF.